This is a list of T cell receptor beta chains from one sample in a study of T cells in localized non-small cell lung cancer. Method: immunoSEQ multiplex PCR; TCRdb's copy keeps in-frame clones and lacks some. The sample shows tens of thousands of clones, around 85% of them seen only once. The source material was peripheral blood, sampled before any cancer treatment. These TCRs come from a woman aged 40 to 75 with stage I lung adenocarcinoma. Each CDR3 is given without its conserved first and last residue.

v_call,cdr3_aa
TRBV5-6,ASSDRVRVDTQY
TRBV13,ASRYDRGPVTEAF
TRBV19,ASSKLLDRDRTEAF
TRBV27,ASRPTANYGYT
TRBV6-1,ASSEALPGGVGSRNEQF
TRBV5-1,ASSLGTSTDTQY
TRBV19,ASKAPGLAVDTQY
TRBV15,ATSREGGPTLQAF
TRBV7-2,ASNPTGGFKNIQY
TRBV4-1,ASSPFGRGSTDTQY
TRBV6-5,ASSKGNYGYT
TRBV7-9,ASSSRQGPNEKLF
TRBV5-6,ASSFFATGPNQPQH
TRBV2,ASKDYVYEQY
TRBV18,ASRQGVNTEAF
TRBV9,ASSVALGGGGRNEQF
TRBV4-1,ASMPTENTEAF
TRBV2,ASLREMNTEAF
TRBV9,ASSVTGLQETQY
TRBV6-4,ASSDVSGTDSWETQY
TRBV6-5,ASSPTSYSNQPQH
TRBV6-6,ASTRGGNAGELF
TRBV15,ATSVSQRTTSNYGYT
TRBV28,ASTLGTSGSGETQY
TRBV5-6,ASSFTIIRPADTQY
TRBV5-1,ASMAGMNTEAF